A selection of T cell receptor beta chains follows, all from one sample in a study of T-cell memory formation after mild COVID-19. A single record per CDR3 protein comes from TCRdb applying MiXCR to the 5' RACE reads. This sample has hundreds of thousands of distinct CDR3 sequences; around a sixth occur once, and the top ten carry about a fifth. Sequencing used PBMCs or a T cell subset sorted from them (not recorded which). These receptors were collected from a man aged 18 to 30 who had mild COVID-19 (a few samples of this study predate the infection). Cell type and time point are not known. The CDR3 runs from the conserved cysteine through the conserved F or W. Fields, in order: CDR3 DNA, CDR3 protein, V gene, CDR3 length, clone size, J gene, D gene. A D gene is named only where the DNA matches it firmly. Rows give clone size only sometimes, using once, few, many, or a class for an expanded clone.

TGTGCCAGCAGCTTATTGGGGACGAGGCAGCCCCAGCATTTT CASSLLGTRQPQHF TRBV7-2 14 few TRBJ1-5 .
TGTGCCAGCAGCCCCGAACCGGGACTAGCGGCGAACATTCAGTACTTC CASSPEPGLAANIQYF TRBV6-2/TRBV6-3 16 few TRBJ2-4 TRBD2
TGCAGCGGAGGTAGCTCCTACAATGAGCAGTTCTTC CSGGSSYNEQFF TRBV29-1 12 once TRBJ2-1 .
TGTGCCAGCAGCTTGCGAGCCGGGACTAGCGGGGCCAATGAGCAGTTCTTC CASSLRAGTSGANEQFF TRBV11-2 17 few TRBJ2-1 TRBD2
TGCGCCAGCAGAACGGAGGGGTTCGGGGAGACCCAGTACTTC CASRTEGFGETQYF TRBV5-1 14 . TRBJ2-5 .
TGTGCCAGCAGCTTGGCCCAGGGCTACGAGCAGTACTTC CASSLAQGYEQYF TRBV5-5 13 few TRBJ2-7 .
TGCGCCAGCAGCCCCGGATCAGGGGCAGAGACCCAGTACTTC CASSPGSGAETQYF TRBV5-1 14 . TRBJ2-5 .
TGCAGTGCTAGAGATCTCGGGGGCAGGGGGCTGGATGAGCAGTTCTTC CSARDLGGRGLDEQFF TRBV20-1 16 few TRBJ2-1 TRBD1
TGTGCCAGCAGCTTGGCCGGGGCGGTTGCATACGAGCAGTACTTC CASSLAGAVAYEQYF TRBV5-5 15 many TRBJ2-7 .
TGTGCCAGCAGCTTAGATCTAACTAGCACAGATACGCAGTATTTT CASSLDLTSTDTQYF TRBV7-2 15 . TRBJ2-3 .
TGTGCCAGCAGCCAATCTCGGGGCACAGATACGCAGTATTTT CASSQSRGTDTQYF TRBV3-1 14 . TRBJ2-3 .
TGCGCCAGCAGCTTGGCCTGGAATTCACCCCTCCACTTT CASSLAWNSPLHF TRBV5-1 13 . TRBJ1-6 .
TGCAGTGCCCCCGTGAGGGGGAAACTGTTTTTT CSAPVRGKLFF TRBV20-1 11 . TRBJ1-4 .
TGTGCCACCCGACCGAACACCGGGGAGCTGTTTTTT CATRPNTGELFF TRBV3-1 12 . TRBJ2-2 .
TGCAGTGCTAGAGACCCAGCCCTCCAAGAGACCCAGTACTTC CSARDPALQETQYF TRBV20-1 14 few TRBJ2-5 .
TGTGCCAGCAGCCAGCCGGACAGGCAAGAGACCCAGTACTTC CASSQPDRQETQYF TRBV12-3/TRBV12-4 14 few TRBJ2-5 TRBD1
TGTGCCAGTATTCCCGGACGAGGGGCAGATACGCAGTATTTT CASIPGRGADTQYF TRBV19 14 few TRBJ2-3 .
TGTGCCAGCAGCTTATTTAGCGGGGATGAGCAGTTCTTC CASSLFSGDEQFF TRBV13 13 . TRBJ2-1 TRBD2
TGTGCCAGCAGCTCCCACTTGGGGGGGCCCCAGCATTTT CASSSHLGGPQHF TRBV7-3 13 . TRBJ1-5 .
TGCAGCGTTTCCTGGACAGGGGCCGGGGAGCTGTTTTTT CSVSWTGAGELFF TRBV29-1 13 few TRBJ2-2 TRBD1
TGTGCCAGCAGCCAAACCGGGTACAATGAGCAGTTCTTC CASSQTGYNEQFF TRBV3-1 13 . TRBJ2-1 .
TGTGCCAGTAGTATCGGACAGGGGTATTCACCCCTCCACTTT CASSIGQGYSPLHF TRBV19 14 many TRBJ1-6 TRBD1
TGTGCCAGCTCACCACAGGGGACAGGGGGCTACTATGGCTACACCTTC CASSPQGTGGYYGYTF TRBV18 16 . TRBJ1-2 TRBD1
TGCGCCAGCACGACTAGCGGGGACGAGCCCCACAATGAGCAGTTCTTC CASTTSGDEPHNEQFF TRBV5-1 16 few TRBJ2-1 TRBD2
TGTGCCAGCAGCTTAGTTGGCATGAAAAGACCCTATAATTCACCCCTCCACTTT CASSLVGMKRPYNSPLHF TRBV7-8 18 few TRBJ1-6 .
TGTGCCAGCAGTCCAGGGCTTGACGGTTATACGCAGTATTTT CASSPGLDGYTQYF TRBV6-2/TRBV6-3 14 . TRBJ2-3 .
TGTGCCAGCAGTCCTGACGGGCCTGGCTACACCTTC CASSPDGPGYTF TRBV12-3/TRBV12-4 12 few TRBJ1-2 .
TGTGCCAGCAGCTTCGGACAGCTCTATGGCTACACCTTC CASSFGQLYGYTF TRBV7-2 13 . TRBJ1-2 .
TGCGCCAGCAGCCAGGTTAAGGGGAACACCGGGGAGCTGTTTTTT CASSQVKGNTGELFF TRBV4-1 15 . TRBJ2-2 .
TGCGCCAGCAGCTCTTCGACTAGCGGGAAAGAGACCCAGTACTTC CASSSSTSGKETQYF TRBV5-1 15 many TRBJ2-5 TRBD2
TGTGCCAGCAGGGGGACTGCATCGTATACGCAGTATTTT CASRGTASYTQYF TRBV11-2 13 . TRBJ2-3 .
TGCAGTGCTAAGTTTGGAAACACCATATATTTT CSAKFGNTIYF TRBV20-1 11 few TRBJ1-3 .
TGCGCCAGCAGCCAAGAGGAGGGGGGAGGCACTGAAGCTTTCTTT CASSQEEGGGTEAFF TRBV4-1 15 . TRBJ1-1 .
TGCGCCAGCAGCCAAGCAGAACCCCCGGACAATGAGCAGTTCTTC CASSQAEPPDNEQFF TRBV4-3 15 few TRBJ2-1 .
TGCGCCAGCTCGGCAGGGGTTAGCGGGGAGCTGTTTTTT CASSAGVSGELFF TRBV5-1 13 few TRBJ2-2 .
TGTGCCAGCAGCGTCTGGGACACCGGGGAGCTGTTTTTT CASSVWDTGELFF TRBV9 13 few TRBJ2-2 .
TGTGCCAGCATCGAACCCAGGGGGCCAGGGACTGAAGCTTTCTTT CASIEPRGPGTEAFF TRBV28 15 . TRBJ1-1 TRBD1
TGTGCCAGCAGCTCTTGGGGGGAGAGGGCAGATACGCAGTATTTT CASSSWGERADTQYF TRBV7-2 15 . TRBJ2-3 .
TGTGCCAGCAGCCCCAAACTAGCGGGGGAAACTAACACCGGGGAGCTGTTTTTT CASSPKLAGETNTGELFF TRBV7-6 18 . TRBJ2-2 TRBD2
TGTGCCATCAGTGTGGGGCCGAACACCGGGGAGCTGTTTTTT CAISVGPNTGELFF TRBV10-3 14 . TRBJ2-2 .
TGTGCCAGCGAGCGGGGGTTCTTCACAGATACGCAGTATTTT CASERGFFTDTQYF TRBV7-2 14 few TRBJ2-3 TRBD2
TGCGCCAGCAGCCTGGTGACTAGCGGGGGGACGAACACCGGGGAGCTGTTTTTT CASSLVTSGGTNTGELFF TRBV5-1 18 few TRBJ2-2 TRBD2
TGCGCCAGCAGCTCGGAGACAGGATCTCGTTCCTACAATGAGCAGTTCTTC CASSSETGSRSYNEQFF TRBV5-1 17 few TRBJ2-1 .
TGTGCCAGCAGCCCCCGGGACAGGGGAAGGGATAACTATGGCTACACCTTC CASSPRDRGRDNYGYTF TRBV7-6 17 . TRBJ1-2 TRBD1
TGTGCCAGCAGTGCTAAGGGCGGGGGGAGCTCGGAGCAGTTCTTC CASSAKGGGSSEQFF TRBV6-4 15 few TRBJ2-1 TRBD2
TGTGCCAGCGGAACTAACTACACCTTC CASGTNYTF TRBV6-5 9 . TRBJ1-2 .
TGCGCCAGCAGCCGGGGTCCAGGGGACAGCCGAAACACCATATATTTT CASSRGPGDSRNTIYF TRBV5-1 16 many TRBJ1-3 TRBD1
TGTGCCAGCAGCCACCCGGGGACACCCCTCCACTTT CASSHPGTPLHF TRBV7-9 12 few TRBJ1-6 .
TGTGCCACCAGCAGGGGACAGACCTATGGCTACACCTTC CATSRGQTYGYTF TRBV15 13 . TRBJ1-2 TRBD1
TGTGCCAGCAGTTACTCTACAGGGGCTCGGACTGAAGCTTTCTTT CASSYSTGARTEAFF TRBV6-6 15 . TRBJ1-1 TRBD1
TGTGCCAGCAGCTTAGCCAGAGAGACCCAGTACTTC CASSLARETQYF TRBV5-1 12 many TRBJ2-5 .
TGTGCCAGCAGCCTCGGGACAGGGGAGGAAAAACTGTTTTTT CASSLGTGEEKLFF TRBV7-2 14 . TRBJ1-4 TRBD1
TGTGCCAGCAGTCAGAGACAGGGGAGCGACGAGCAGTACTTC CASSQRQGSDEQYF TRBV12-3/TRBV12-4 14 . TRBJ2-7 TRBD1
TGCGCCAGCAGCCAAGAAATTGGGCAGCCTTACAATGAGCAGTTCTTC CASSQEIGQPYNEQFF TRBV4-3 16 few TRBJ2-1 .
TGTGCCACCAGTGATTTCGACGGGACGGGCTACACCTTC CATSDFDGTGYTF TRBV24-1 13 few TRBJ1-2 .